This passage covers 6 T cell receptor beta chains from one sample sequenced in a study of post-analysis software for immune sequencing data. The antigens these receptors bind are not known. Researchers reported that TCR beta cDNA libraries carried unique molecular identifiers. One entry per CDR3 protein, called by TCRdb with MiXCR from the PCR reads. The table includes roughly 800,000 distinct CDR3 sequences, 53% detected once. Study observations and caveats: Relative to controls, patients had a few TRBV segments at higher frequency, with TRBV5-6, TRBV5-1 and TRBV20-1 among these.

Sequenced input: blood. The receptors were sampled from a girl between 5 and 17 years old with multiple sclerosis.

The chain joins TRBV4-1 to TRBJ2-3, with D hard to call. Looked up from germline, CDR1 is MGHRA and CDR2 is YSYEKL. This CDR3 has 11 amino acids. The CDR3 DNA is TGCGCACAGATAAACACAGATACGCAGTATTTT. Translating it yields CAQINTDTQYF.

This chain links TRBV6-6 with TRBJ2-1; possible D gene TRBD2, 6 bases. V was shortened by 9 bases and J by 9 bases, with 21 bases between the two germline ends. The CDR3 loop spans 14 amino acids. Germline CDR1 MNHNY, CDR2 SVGAGI (reference sequence). The chain's CDR3 is CASGGPRQGSEQFF. The CDR3 DNA is TGTGCCAGTGGAGGGCCGCGACAAGGCAGTGAGCAGTTCTTC.

V is TRBV29-1 and J is TRBJ2-7, with 8 bases matching TRBD2. This CDR3 is 13 amino acids long. After removal of 7 bases from V and 6 bases from J, the junction contained 11 bases not matched to a gene. Germline CDR1 is SQVTM and CDR2 is ANQGSEA. Here the CDR3 DNA reads TGCAGCGCACGGCGGGGGGACCCCTCCGAGCAGTACTTC. Translating gives CSARRGDPSEQYF.

The gene calls are TRBV29-1 and TRBJ1-2, with TRBD1 as a possible D gene (6 bases). From germline, CDR1 is SQVTM and CDR2 ANQGSEA. V was clipped by 6 bases and J by 3 bases, with 20 bases between them. The CDR3 length is 15 residues. CDR3 DNA: TGCAGCGTGGCCGTATTAGACAGGTCCGACTATGGCTACACCTTC. Residues: CSVAVLDRSDYGYTF.

The chain combines TRBV29-1 with TRBJ2-4; 7 bases fit TRBD2. V was clipped by 6 bases and J by 13 bases; unmatched bases: 12. CDR3 length: 12 amino acids. Germline V gene lookup returns CDR1 SQVTM and CDR2 ANQGSEA. Written as DNA, the CDR3 is TGCAGCGTGCGGGGGACCTACAATGAGCAGTACTTC. Translating it yields CSVRGTYNEQYF.

V is TRBV25-1 and J is TRBJ2-1, with 7 positions matching TRBD2. This CDR3 is built from 15 residues. V lost 3 bases to trimming and J lost 4 bases; unmatched junction nucleotides: 6. Germline lookup yields CDR1 MGHDK and CDR2 SYGVNS. CDR3 in amino acids: CASSEWGGDYNEQFF. In DNA, the CDR3 is TGTGCCAGCAGTGAGTGGGGGGGAGATTACAATGAGCAGTTCTTC.